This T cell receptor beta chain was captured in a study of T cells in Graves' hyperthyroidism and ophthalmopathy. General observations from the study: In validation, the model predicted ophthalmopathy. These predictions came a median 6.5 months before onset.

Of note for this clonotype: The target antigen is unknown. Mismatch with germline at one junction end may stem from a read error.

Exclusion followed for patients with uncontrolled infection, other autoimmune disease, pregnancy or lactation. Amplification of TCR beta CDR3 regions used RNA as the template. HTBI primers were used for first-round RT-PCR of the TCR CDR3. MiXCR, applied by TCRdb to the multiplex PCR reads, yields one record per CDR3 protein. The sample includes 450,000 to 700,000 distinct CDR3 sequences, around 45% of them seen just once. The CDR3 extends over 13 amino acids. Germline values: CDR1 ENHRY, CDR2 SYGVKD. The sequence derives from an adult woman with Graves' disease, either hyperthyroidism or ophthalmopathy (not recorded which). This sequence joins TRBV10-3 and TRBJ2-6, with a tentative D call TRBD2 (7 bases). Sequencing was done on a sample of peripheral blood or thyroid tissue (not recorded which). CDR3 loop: CAIRRGGSGTEAF. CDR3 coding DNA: TGTGCCATCAGGAGGGGGGGATCGGGCACTGAAGCTTTC.